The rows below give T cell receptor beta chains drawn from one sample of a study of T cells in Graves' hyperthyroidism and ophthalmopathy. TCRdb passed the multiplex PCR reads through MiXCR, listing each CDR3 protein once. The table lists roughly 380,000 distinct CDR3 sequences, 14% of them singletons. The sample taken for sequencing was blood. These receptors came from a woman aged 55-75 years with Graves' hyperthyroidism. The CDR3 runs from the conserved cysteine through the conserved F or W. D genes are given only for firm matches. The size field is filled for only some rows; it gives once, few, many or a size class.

CSVVWDSRNEQYF,TGCAGCGTTGTCTGGGACAGTCGGAACGAGCAGTACTTC,TRBD1,many,TRBJ2-7,13,TRBV29-1
CASSSGQIYTEAFF,TGTGCCAGCAGTTCCGGGCAGATATACACTGAAGCTTTCTTT,.,.,TRBJ1-1,14,TRBV27
CASSFANPGLGNSPLHF,TGCGCCAGCAGCTTCGCTAATCCGGGACTGGGAAATTCACCCCTCCACTTT,.,few,TRBJ1-6,17,TRBV5-1
CASSSWTGEEAFF,TGTGCCAGCAGCTCCTGGACAGGCGAGGAAGCTTTCTTT,TRBD1,.,TRBJ1-1,13,TRBV7-2
CASSQSGLAGFETQYF,TGTGCCAGCAGTCAATCAGGACTAGCGGGATTTGAGACCCAGTACTTC,TRBD2,many,TRBJ2-5,16,TRBV27
CASSFIGDEQFF,TGTGCCAGCAGTTTCATAGGGGATGAGCAGTTCTTC,.,.,TRBJ2-1,12,TRBV27
CASSSGGAAREQYF,TGTGCCAGTAGTTCTGGAGGGGCTGCGCGCGAGCAGTACTTC,.,.,TRBJ2-7,14,TRBV19
CATSSSQNTEAFF,TGTGCCACCAGTTCCAGTCAGAACACTGAAGCTTTCTTT,.,few,TRBJ1-1,13,TRBV24-1
CASSFSSGSSYNEQFF,TGCGCCAGCAGCTTTTCTAGCGGGAGCTCCTACAATGAGCAGTTCTTC,TRBD2,few,TRBJ2-1,16,TRBV5-1
CAIRQPGGGNTADTQYF,TGTGCCATCAGACAGCCTGGTGGTGGGAATACGGCAGATACGCAGTATTTT,.,many,TRBJ2-3,17,TRBV10-3
CASSQDGGNSYNEQFF,TGCGCCAGCAGCCAAGACGGTGGGAACTCCTACAATGAGCAGTTCTTC,.,.,TRBJ2-1,16,TRBV4-1
CSARVQQDSPLHF,TGCAGTGCTAGGGTCCAACAAGATTCACCCCTCCACTTT,.,many,TRBJ1-6,13,TRBV20-1
CASSFITGADNEQFF,TGTGCCAGCAGCTTTATAACCGGGGCCGACAATGAGCAGTTCTTC,.,few,TRBJ2-1,15,TRBV5-6
CASSPGDSRDIQYF,TGCGCCAGCAGCCCCGGGGATAGCAGAGACATTCAGTACTTC,.,many,TRBJ2-4,14,TRBV5-1
CASSLGGGGIEKLFF,TGTGCCAGCAGCTTAGGGGGAGGCGGGATCGAAAAACTGTTTTTT,.,few,TRBJ1-4,15,TRBV7-2
CASRPTGGKTQYF,TGTGCCAGCAGGCCCACAGGGGGCAAGACCCAGTACTTC,TRBD1,many,TRBJ2-5,13,TRBV28
CASSVGGQGAYEQYF,TGTGCCAGCAGCGTAGGGGGACAGGGGGCGTACGAGCAGTACTTC,TRBD1,.,TRBJ2-7,15,TRBV9
CAISGYSYEQYF,TGTGCCATTAGCGGTTACTCCTACGAGCAGTACTTC,.,many,TRBJ2-7,12,TRBV7-9
CSVDTPGREAFF,TGCAGCGTTGATACCCCGGGGAGGGAAGCTTTCTTT,.,many,TRBJ1-1,12,TRBV29-1
CASSFGVPAGELFF,TGTGCCAGCAGCTTTGGAGTTCCCGCCGGGGAGCTGTTTTTT,.,few,TRBJ2-2,14,TRBV7-8
CASSQGQGLAVYEQYF,TGTGCCAGCAGCCAAGGACAGGGACTAGCGGTCTACGAGCAGTACTTC,TRBD2,.,TRBJ2-7,16,TRBV6-1
CASSTGGPPLHQPQHF,TGTGCCAGCAGTACAGGGGGGCCCCCATTGCATCAGCCCCAGCATTTT,TRBD1,.,TRBJ1-5,16,TRBV12-3/TRBV12-4
CASSSLLRDSSYEQYF,TGTGCCAGTAGTTCTCTGCTCCGGGACAGCTCCTACGAGCAGTACTTC,TRBD1,many,TRBJ2-7,16,TRBV19
CASGVNQPQHF,TGTGCTAGTGGCGTAAATCAGCCCCAGCATTTT,.,many,TRBJ1-5,11,TRBV12-5
CASSYGGQGKTGELFF,TGTGCCAGCAGTTACGGGGGCCAGGGAAAAACCGGGGAGCTGTTTTTT,.,.,TRBJ2-2,16,TRBV6-5
CASRPDGTSGRQRYNEQFF,TGCGCCAGCAGACCTGACGGGACTAGCGGGAGGCAGAGGTACAATGAGCAGTTCTTC,TRBD2,many,TRBJ2-1,19,TRBV5-1
CSARDPRGGVSEQYF,TGCAGTGCTAGAGACCCCAGGGGAGGGGTCTCCGAGCAGTACTTC,.,many,TRBJ2-7,15,TRBV20-1
CASGAAGRTDTQYF,TGTGCCAGCGGGGCGGCGGGCCGCACAGATACGCAGTATTTT,.,few,TRBJ2-3,14,TRBV5-4
CASSGGAASYEQYF,TGTGCCAGCAGCGGAGGGGCAGCGTCCTACGAGCAGTACTTC,.,many,TRBJ2-7,14,TRBV27
CASRRGRYEQYF,TGTGCCAGCCGGAGGGGGCGGTACGAGCAGTACTTC,.,.,TRBJ2-7,12,TRBV27
CASSLTKRDSYEQYF,TGTGCCAGCAGCTTAACTAAGCGGGATTCCTACGAGCAGTACTTC,TRBD2,.,TRBJ2-7,15,TRBV7-3
CASRGTGGETQYF,TGTGCCAGCAGAGGGACAGGGGGAGAGACCCAGTACTTC,TRBD1,many,TRBJ2-5,13,TRBV2
CASSPLAGYEQYF,TGTGCCAGCAGCCCCCTGGCGGGCTACGAGCAGTACTTC,.,many,TRBJ2-7,13,TRBV11-2
CSARVGNTDTQYF,TGCAGTGCTAGAGTAGGGAACACAGATACGCAGTATTTT,.,many,TRBJ2-3,13,TRBV20-1
CASSYLGTVGDSGNTIYF,TGTGCCAGCAGTTACCTGGGGACAGTAGGTGACTCTGGAAACACCATATATTTT,TRBD1,.,TRBJ1-3,18,TRBV6-5
CATSVRNADGYTF,TGTGCCACCAGTGTAAGGAACGCTGATGGCTACACCTTC,.,many,TRBJ1-2,13,TRBV24-1
CASSQGSGGPSGELFF,TGCGCCAGCAGCCAGGGGTCGGGAGGGCCCTCCGGGGAGCTGTTTTTT,TRBD2,many,TRBJ2-2,16,TRBV5-1
CASSIMDGNTEAFF,TGTGCCAGTAGTATAATGGACGGCAACACTGAAGCTTTCTTT,.,few,TRBJ1-1,14,TRBV19
CASSPARGDTDTQYF,TGCGCCAGCAGCCCTGCCCGGGGAGATACAGATACGCAGTATTTT,.,.,TRBJ2-3,15,TRBV5-1
CASSLRGLPGARDEQYF,TGTGCCAGCAGCCTCAGAGGGTTGCCGGGGGCGCGTGACGAGCAGTACTTC,.,many,TRBJ2-7,17,TRBV7-8
CASSLTRGDTEAFF,TGTGCCAGCTCACTGACTAGGGGGGATACTGAAGCTTTCTTT,.,many,TRBJ1-1,14,TRBV18
CASSPRDIQVDTQYF,TGTGCCAGCTCACCACGAGACATACAAGTAGATACGCAGTATTTT,.,many,TRBJ2-3,15,TRBV18
CSARERQFNEKLFF,TGCAGTGCTAGAGAGAGGCAGTTTAATGAAAAACTGTTTTTT,.,many,TRBJ1-4,14,TRBV20-1
CASRQHRDSYEQYF,TGTGCCAGCAGACAGCACAGGGACTCCTACGAGCAGTACTTC,.,many,TRBJ2-7,14,TRBV7-8
CASGGAWDTEAFF,TGTGCCAGTGGGGGGGCTTGGGACACTGAAGCTTTCTTT,.,many,TRBJ1-1,13,TRBV28
CASSLSRAGSSEQYF,TGTGCCAGCAGTTTATCGAGGGCGGGATCAAGCGAGCAGTACTTC,.,few,TRBJ2-7,15,TRBV27
CSAATGGVDHEQYF,TGCAGTGCAGCTACAGGGGGCGTTGACCACGAACAGTACTTC,TRBD1,.,TRBJ2-7,14,TRBV20-1
CASSLELAGSQETQYF,TGTGCCAGCAGCTTAGAACTAGCGGGCTCACAAGAGACCCAGTACTTC,TRBD2,many,TRBJ2-5,16,TRBV11-3
CASSLLSPYEQYF,TGTGCCAGCAGCTTATTGAGTCCCTACGAGCAGTACTTC,.,many,TRBJ2-7,13,TRBV11-3
CSASPGGWTGELFF,TGCAGTGCTAGCCCGGGGGGGTGGACCGGGGAGCTGTTTTTT,TRBD2,many,TRBJ2-2,14,TRBV20-1
CASSQRTNTNYGYTF,TGCGCCAGCAGCCAGCGGACAAATACTAACTATGGCTACACCTTC,.,.,TRBJ1-2,15,TRBV4-1
CASGLVGPAEAFF,TGTGCTAGTGGTTTGGTGGGGCCGGCTGAAGCTTTCTTT,.,many,TRBJ1-1,13,TRBV12-5
CASSLLGRGDTGELFF,TGTGCCAGTTCCTTACTCGGGAGGGGGGACACCGGGGAGCTGTTTTTT,TRBD2,few,TRBJ2-2,16,TRBV7-3
CASSFYDTEAFF,TGTGCCAGCAGCTTTTACGACACTGAAGCTTTCTTT,.,few,TRBJ1-1,12,TRBV5-5
CASSPYAGTDNEKLFF,TGTGCCAGCAGCCCATACGCCGGGACAGATAATGAAAAACTGTTTTTT,TRBD1,many,TRBJ1-4,16,TRBV3-1
CAIGTGGGNEQYF,TGTGCCATCGGGACAGGCGGTGGGAACGAGCAGTACTTC,TRBD1,many,TRBJ2-7,13,TRBV10-3
CSVVRTGYDEQYF,TGCAGCGTCGTAAGGACCGGATACGACGAGCAGTACTTC,.,few,TRBJ2-7,13,TRBV29-1